This T cell receptor (beta chain) was profiled in a study of vaccination and CD4 T cells after COVID-19. Study as a whole: Researchers treated control cultures with a CEFX pool, an HIV-1 Nef pool, or no peptide.

Oncomine TCR Beta short-read sequencing was applied to DNA from cultured CD4+ T cells. CD4+ T cells were cultured, and genomic DNA was extracted from them. MiXCR, run by TCRdb on the PCR reads, gives a single entry per CDR3 protein. The profile shows approximately 9,400 distinct CDR3 sequences, 33% of them singletons. Concerning this clonotype itself: Its antigen is undetermined.

Whole-study results and caveats: A nonsignificant median increase from approximately 21 to 40 SARS-CoV-2-reactive clonotypes was observed.

Treatment denoted: approximately 11-day PBMC culture with coronavirus spike peptide pools or control peptides (ViraFEST assay). It was before the COVID-19 pandemic (2011-2018) that the unexposed donor's CD4+ T cells were collected. Via ViraFEST, peptide pools expanded antigen-specific T cells before TCR sequencing. Deletions cut 1 base from V and 2 bases from J, with 11 bases between. The CDR3 consists of 15 residues. Germline lookup yields CDR1 LGHNA and CDR2 YSLEER. Material: CD4+ T cells from blood, cultured in vitro. This clonotype originated in a human donor in good health. V and J are TRBV4-3 and TRBJ1-2; no firm D call. The DNA for the CDR3 is TGCGCCAGCAGCCAAGTCCGGGCAGCGAACTATGGCTACACCTTC. Protein product: CASSQVRAANYGYTF.